A selection of T cell receptor beta chains follows, all from one sample in a study of CD8 T cells in ankylosing spondylitis. TCRdb reprocessed the 5' RACE reads with MiXCR, giving one entry per CDR3 protein. The sample holds approximately 350,000 distinct CDR3 sequences; 14% to 15% are singletons and the top ten take 1.1%. Sequencing used blood, either unsorted or a sorted T cell fraction (not recorded which). The receptors originated from a male donor with ankylosing spondylitis or in good health (not recorded which). Each CDR3 is given with its conserved first and last residue. Fields, in order: V gene, D gene, J gene, clone size, CDR3 DNA, CDR3 protein. The D gene is left open where the match is weak. Clone size is shown for a subset of rows, as once, few, many or a class of expanded clone.

V: TRBV6-1; D: NA; J: TRBJ2-7; size: few; DNA: TGTGCCACCATCTTTAATACAGGTCTTTCCTCCTACGAGCAGTACTTC; CDR3: CATIFNTGLSSYEQYF
V: TRBV5-6; D: TRBD2; J: TRBJ2-1; size: many; DNA: TGTGCCAGCAGCGCCCGACTAGCGGGGGGGCGTAATGAGCAGTTCTTC; CDR3: CASSARLAGGRNEQFF
V: TRBV5-1; D: TRBD1; J: TRBJ2-7; size: NA; DNA: TGCGCCAGCAGCTTGGAACAGGGGGGAAACTACGAGCAGTACTTC; CDR3: CASSLEQGGNYEQYF
V: TRBV10-3; D: NA; J: TRBJ1-1; size: few; DNA: TGTGCCAGTCGGACGGACCTTAACACTGAAGCTTTCTTT; CDR3: CASRTDLNTEAFF
V: TRBV11-2; D: NA; J: TRBJ1-1; size: few; DNA: TGTGCCAGCAGCTTAGGCCCCGGGGGGACTGAAGCTTTCTTT; CDR3: CASSLGPGGTEAFF
V: TRBV30; D: NA; J: TRBJ1-1; size: NA; DNA: TGTGCCCGGGGCAGGCTGAACACTGAAGCTTTCTTC; CDR3: CARGRLNTEAFF
V: TRBV27; D: TRBD2; J: TRBJ2-1; size: few; DNA: TGTGCCAGCAGTTTGGCTGTAGCGGGAGCTCTAGATGAGCAGTTCTTC; CDR3: CASSLAVAGALDEQFF
V: TRBV3-1; D: TRBD2; J: TRBJ2-1; size: few; DNA: TGTGCCAGCAGCCAGGTGCTAGCGGGGGGGCCCTACAATGAGCAGTTCTTC; CDR3: CASSQVLAGGPYNEQFF
V: TRBV5-1; D: NA; J: TRBJ2-1; size: few; DNA: TGCGCCAGCAGCTGGGGGGCTCACAATGAGCAGTTCTTC; CDR3: CASSWGAHNEQFF
V: TRBV7-2; D: NA; J: TRBJ1-1; size: NA; DNA: TGTGCCAGCAGCGTCTTGAAGATGAACACTGAAGCTTTCTTT; CDR3: CASSVLKMNTEAFF
V: TRBV7-2; D: TRBD1; J: TRBJ1-2; size: NA; DNA: TGTGCCAGCGGGACAGGCATTAACTATGGCTACACCTTC; CDR3: CASGTGINYGYTF
V: TRBV3-1; D: NA; J: TRBJ2-3; size: few; DNA: TGTGCCAGCAGCAAAGTAGGGGGGGTCACAGATACGCAGTATTTT; CDR3: CASSKVGGVTDTQYF
V: TRBV6-2/TRBV6-3; D: NA; J: TRBJ2-2; size: few; DNA: TGTGCCAGCAGTTACCGGGAGTACACCGGGGAGCTGTTTTTT; CDR3: CASSYREYTGELFF
V: TRBV5-1; D: NA; J: TRBJ2-5; size: few; DNA: TGCGCCAGCAGCTTGCCCGGGGGTTCGTACCAAGAGACCCAGTACTTC; CDR3: CASSLPGGSYQETQYF
V: TRBV6-1; D: NA; J: TRBJ1-1; size: few; DNA: TGTGCCAGCAGTACGACGTCAAGCGGTAACACTGAAGCTTTCTTT; CDR3: CASSTTSSGNTEAFF
V: TRBV5-1; D: NA; J: TRBJ2-7; size: few; DNA: TGCGCCAGCAGCTTGGTAGGTAGCGGTAGCTCCTACGAGCAGTACTTC; CDR3: CASSLVGSGSSYEQYF
V: TRBV29-1; D: NA; J: TRBJ2-3; size: NA; DNA: TGCAGCGTTGACGTCGGGAACACAGATACGCAGTATTTT; CDR3: CSVDVGNTDTQYF
V: TRBV19; D: NA; J: TRBJ2-7; size: NA; DNA: TGTGCCACCTCCGACTTGAAGCGGGAGCAGTACTTC; CDR3: CATSDLKREQYF
V: TRBV4-1; D: TRBD2; J: TRBJ2-7; size: few; DNA: TGCGCCAGCAGCCAAGATACAGGTGCGGGGGTTCCCTACGAGCAGTACTTC; CDR3: CASSQDTGAGVPYEQYF
V: TRBV10-2; D: NA; J: TRBJ1-2; size: few; DNA: TGCGCCAGCTGCAGGGCAGGAATCTATGGCTACACCTTC; CDR3: CASCRAGIYGYTF
V: TRBV29-1; D: NA; J: TRBJ1-1; size: NA; DNA: TGCAGCGCTATGACAGCGAACACTGAAGCTTTCTTT; CDR3: CSAMTANTEAFF
V: TRBV21-1; D: NA; J: TRBJ2-2; size: few; DNA: TGTGCCAGCACCCAGGGACTAGCTAGCACCGGGGAGCTGTTTTTT; CDR3: CASTQGLASTGELFF
V: TRBV5-1; D: TRBD2; J: TRBJ2-7; size: few; DNA: TGCGCCAGCAGCTTGGCCAATAGCGGGAAAGCCTACGAGCAGTACTTC; CDR3: CASSLANSGKAYEQYF
V: TRBV4-1; D: NA; J: TRBJ2-1; size: NA; DNA: TGCGCCAGCGGCGTAAGGACGGTTTACAATGAGCAGTTCTTC; CDR3: CASGVRTVYNEQFF
V: TRBV2; D: TRBD1; J: TRBJ2-4; size: few; DNA: TGTGCCAGCAGCCGGGACAGAAAAAACATTCAGTACTTC; CDR3: CASSRDRKNIQYF
V: TRBV5-1; D: NA; J: TRBJ2-7; size: few; DNA: TGCGCCAGCAGTATCAACATTGGCGGGGAGGTCCCCTACGAGCAGTACTTC; CDR3: CASSINIGGEVPYEQYF
V: TRBV5-1; D: NA; J: TRBJ2-3; size: few; DNA: TGCGCCAGCAGCTCAGCACTCGGGGATACGCAGTATTTT; CDR3: CASSSALGDTQYF
V: TRBV2; D: NA; J: TRBJ1-5; size: few; DNA: TGTGCCAGCAGTGCAATTGGCGGGAATCAGCCCCAGCATTTT; CDR3: CASSAIGGNQPQHF
V: TRBV5-1; D: NA; J: TRBJ2-3; size: NA; DNA: TGCGCCAGCAGCCCCTCCGGGGCAGATACGCAGTATTTT; CDR3: CASSPSGADTQYF
V: TRBV29-1; D: TRBD2; J: TRBJ2-5; size: few; DNA: TGCAGCGTTGAAGATGAGCTAGCGGGGACCCAAGAGACCCAGTACTTC; CDR3: CSVEDELAGTQETQYF
V: TRBV5-1; D: TRBD1; J: TRBJ2-7; size: many; DNA: TGCGCCAGCAGCTTGGCCGGGACAGGGTCCTACGAGCAGTACTTC; CDR3: CASSLAGTGSYEQYF
V: TRBV10-3; D: TRBD1; J: TRBJ2-5; size: few; DNA: TGTGCCAGCTACCCGGGACAGGGGAAAGAGACCCAGTACTTC; CDR3: CASYPGQGKETQYF
V: TRBV5-1; D: NA; J: TRBJ1-1; size: few; DNA: TGCGCCAGCAGCTCATTGGTTGGGACCGGCCAAACTGAAGCTTTCTTT; CDR3: CASSSLVGTGQTEAFF
V: TRBV6-1; D: NA; J: TRBJ2-2; size: NA; DNA: TGTGCCACAACCATGCAGGGGCCTTGGGCCGGGGAGCTGTTTTTT; CDR3: CATTMQGPWAGELFF
V: TRBV29-1; D: TRBD2; J: TRBJ2-1; size: NA; DNA: TGCAGCGTTGATAAAAGGGGCGGGAGGTATGGTGAGCAGTTCTTC; CDR3: CSVDKRGGRYGEQFF
V: TRBV10-3; D: TRBD1; J: TRBJ2-7; size: NA; DNA: TGTGCCATCAGAGCACAGGGGGACTCCGAGCAGTACTTC; CDR3: CAIRAQGDSEQYF
V: TRBV15; D: NA; J: TRBJ1-4; size: NA; DNA: TGTGCCACCAGCAGATCCCCGGGACTTTCAACCGAAAAACTGTTTTTT; CDR3: CATSRSPGLSTEKLFF
V: TRBV6-5; D: TRBD1; J: TRBJ2-7; size: NA; DNA: TGTGCCAGCAGTTACTTTTCCCCAGGGGGTCCCGCCTACGAGCAGTACTTC; CDR3: CASSYFSPGGPAYEQYF
V: TRBV20-1; D: NA; J: TRBJ1-1; size: few; DNA: TGCAGTGCTAAGAGTAGGGACACTGAAGCTTTCTTT; CDR3: CSAKSRDTEAFF
V: TRBV12-3/TRBV12-4; D: NA; J: TRBJ1-1; size: NA; DNA: TGTGCCAGCAGTTTGTCCCTCCTACAGAACACTGAAGCTTTCTTT; CDR3: CASSLSLLQNTEAFF
V: TRBV19; D: NA; J: TRBJ2-2; size: NA; DNA: TGTGCCAGTAGTGTTGCAGGCCCTCGGGGTAGTGGGGAGCTGTTTTTT; CDR3: CASSVAGPRGSGELFF
V: TRBV12-3/TRBV12-4; D: NA; J: TRBJ1-4; size: many; DNA: TGTGCCAGCAGTTTTGAAGGGGAGGGATTTGAAAAACTGTTTTTT; CDR3: CASSFEGEGFEKLFF
V: TRBV7-9; D: NA; J: TRBJ1-1; size: NA; DNA: TGTGCCAGCAGCTTTGGGGCGCAGTGGGCTTTCTTT; CDR3: CASSFGAQWAFF
V: TRBV30; D: NA; J: TRBJ1-6; size: NA; DNA: TGTGCCTGGGACCAGAGGAGGGATTCACCCCTCCACTTT; CDR3: CAWDQRRDSPLHF
V: TRBV6-1; D: NA; J: TRBJ2-3; size: few; DNA: TGTGCCAGCAGCCAGGACTGGAGTACAGATACGCAGTATTTT; CDR3: CASSQDWSTDTQYF
V: TRBV5-1; D: TRBD2; J: TRBJ2-2; size: NA; DNA: TGCGCCAGCAGCTTGGAAGCGGGAGCCTTCACCGGGGAGCTGTTTTTT; CDR3: CASSLEAGAFTGELFF
V: TRBV29-1; D: NA; J: TRBJ1-2; size: NA; DNA: TGCAGCGTTGAACGTCTTCGGGGCTTAAACTATGGCTACACCTTC; CDR3: CSVERLRGLNYGYTF
V: TRBV29-1; D: TRBD1; J: TRBJ2-6; size: many; DNA: TGCAGCGTTCGACAGGGCGTCTCTGGGGCCAACGTCCTGACTTTC; CDR3: CSVRQGVSGANVLTF
V: TRBV25-1; D: NA; J: TRBJ2-1; size: few; DNA: TGTGCCAGCAGTGAGAACAGGGAAAGAGATGAGCAGTTCTTC; CDR3: CASSENRERDEQFF
V: TRBV7-9; D: TRBD2; J: TRBJ2-7; size: NA; DNA: TGTGCCAGCAGCTTATCTAGCGGACTTGACGAGCAGTACTTC; CDR3: CASSLSSGLDEQYF
V: TRBV12-3/TRBV12-4; D: NA; J: TRBJ1-2; size: NA; DNA: TGTGCCAGCAGGTCCCGAGACAGGCCGCGGTATGGCTACACCTTC; CDR3: CASRSRDRPRYGYTF
V: TRBV10-2; D: TRBD1; J: TRBJ1-5; size: many; DNA: TGCGCCAGCAGTCCGACAGGGGCCAATCAGCCCCAGCATTTT; CDR3: CASSPTGANQPQHF
V: TRBV2; D: TRBD1; J: TRBJ2-7; size: NA; DNA: TGTGCCAAGGGGACAGGGAGCTCCTACGAGCAGTACTTC; CDR3: CAKGTGSSYEQYF
V: TRBV10-3; D: TRBD1; J: TRBJ1-4; size: few; DNA: TGTGCCATCGGGGACAGGCCCAATGAAAAACTGTTTTTT; CDR3: CAIGDRPNEKLFF
V: TRBV5-1; D: NA; J: TRBJ1-4; size: many; DNA: TGCGCCAGCAGCGCCCCCGGGACGGGTGAAAAACTGTTTTTT; CDR3: CASSAPGTGEKLFF
V: TRBV7-2; D: TRBD1; J: TRBJ2-3; size: few; DNA: TGTGCCAGCAGCCTGACAGGGTTTAGCACAGATACGCAGTATTTT; CDR3: CASSLTGFSTDTQYF
V: TRBV10-3; D: TRBD1; J: TRBJ2-7; size: NA; DNA: TGTGCCATCAGTGAGTCGACGGACAGGGCGTACGAGCAGTACTTC; CDR3: CAISESTDRAYEQYF
V: TRBV19; D: NA; J: TRBJ2-7; size: few; DNA: TGTGCCAGTAGTATTATGGGGGCGCGGACCTTCGGCGCCTACGAGCAGTACTTC; CDR3: CASSIMGARTFGAYEQYF
V: TRBV5-1; D: TRBD1; J: TRBJ1-2; size: few; DNA: TGCGCCAGCAGCTTGGAGGGGGGACAGGGCTACACCTTC; CDR3: CASSLEGGQGYTF
V: TRBV29-1; D: TRBD1; J: TRBJ2-7; size: NA; DNA: TGCAGCGTGAACCCGGGACAGGCGAACTATTCTCCTAACGAGCAGTACTTC; CDR3: CSVNPGQANYSPNEQYF